The T cell receptor beta chain under discussion was sequenced for a study of blood T cell repertoires in COVID-19. Across the whole study: Acute-phase and convalescent COVID-19 samples originated in the United States, Italy and Spain. T cells, B-cell-depleted T cells, or PBMCs provided the cDNA or gDNA that served as material.

Original methodology: Estimation of nucleated cell counts was performed using reference gene primer amplification. Method: immunoSEQ multiplex PCR; TCRdb's copy keeps in-frame clones and lacks some. V and J calls and clone size come straight from that table; D and trimming were deduced from the DNA. The table has 100,000 to 130,000 clones, more than 70% seen once. V was pared by 6 bases and J by 10 bases, with 10 bases of the junction left unmatched. From germline, CDR1 is SGDLS and CDR2 YYNGEE. The CDR3 totals 16 residues. This TCR came from a man aged 45-60 years with active or convalescent COVID-19. This chain connects TRBV9 to TRBJ2-1; 16 bases agree with TRBD2. Sequences were obtained from peripheral blood. For the CDR3, the DNA is TGTGCCAGCACCCCAGGGACTAGCGGGAGGGGGTGGGAGCAGTTCTTC. It is translated as CASTPGTSGRGWEQFF.